What follows describes a single T cell receptor (beta chain). Its antigen is undetermined. This sample is part of a study of regulatory T cells in long-lasting Graves disease. V was clipped by 3 bases and J by 2 bases; unmatched bases: 4. Per germline, CDR1 SGHRS and CDR2 YFSETQ. This CDR3 contains 16 residues. Time point here: newly diagnosed GD, antithyroid drugs for less than 3 months. Isolated PBMC RNA provided the starting material for the TCR library. In each case, Graves' disease was diagnosed per American Thyroid Association guidelines. Sequencing libraries for TCR beta were prepared with iRepertoire HTBI primers and Arm-PCR of CDR3 regions. TCRdb reprocessed the multiplex PCR reads via MiXCR and lists one record per CDR3 protein. The sample contains a few hundred thousand distinct CDR3 sequences, 15% to 20% of which appear only once. Study-wide points: Patients with persistent disease showed a bias toward TRBV28, TRBJ1-2 and TRBJ2-5.

Another study also made use of these data, one on T cells in Graves' hyperthyroidism and ophthalmopathy. That investigation notes: First-round RT-PCR targeting the TCR CDR3 was performed with the HTBI primer set. A model of 13 V-J pairs discriminated ophthalmopathy from stable hyperthyroidism.

V gene TRBV5-1 combines with J gene TRBJ1-4; 10 bases agree with TRBD1. This sequence originates from a woman aged 25 to 39 with Graves disease. Sequencing was performed on peripheral blood mononuclear cells (PBMCs), taken at new diagnosis, from a patient treated with antithyroid drugs. The CDR3 sequence: CASSYWGQGTNEKLFF. CDR3 coding DNA: TGCGCCAGCAGCTACTGGGGACAGGGGACTAATGAAAAACTGTTTTTT.